This is a list of T cell receptor beta chains from one sample in a study of blood T cell repertoires in COVID-19. Libraries were prepared by immunoSEQ multiplex PCR; TCRdb keeps only in-frame clonotypes and omits some of them. The table records under 200,000 clones, 65% to 90% of them present only once. Sequencing was performed on peripheral blood. The receptor set was obtained from a human donor in a cohort sampled during active COVID-19. Each CDR3 is given with its conserved first and last residue. D genes are given only for firm matches. Only some rows state a clone size, as once, few, many or a class for expanded clones.

v_gene: TRBV7-3; d_gene: TRBD2; abundance: few; j_gene: TRBJ2-5; CDR3aa: CASSAGLAGETQYF; CDR3nt: TGTGCCAGCAGCGCCGGACTAGCGGGAGAGACCCAGTACTTC
v_gene: TRBV5-6; d_gene: -; abundance: few; j_gene: TRBJ1-5; CDR3aa: CASSFGGARQPQHF; CDR3nt: TGTGCCAGCAGCTTCGGGGGGGCTCGGCAGCCCCAGCATTTT
v_gene: TRBV4-2; d_gene: -; abundance: -; j_gene: TRBJ1-3; CDR3aa: CASSQELSGNTIYF; CDR3nt: TGTGCCAGCAGCCAAGAACTCTCTGGAAACACCATATATTTT
v_gene: TRBV9; d_gene: -; abundance: -; j_gene: TRBJ1-6; CDR3aa: CASSPSGLYNSPLHF; CDR3nt: TGTGCCAGCAGCCCCTCGGGACTTTATAATTCACCCCTCCACTTT
v_gene: TRBV3-1/TRBV3-2; d_gene: -; abundance: once; j_gene: TRBJ1-3; CDR3aa: CASSQDSHGNTIYF; CDR3nt: TGTGCCAGCAGCCAAGATTCCCATGGAAACACCATATATTTT
v_gene: TRBV29-1; d_gene: -; abundance: -; j_gene: TRBJ2-7; CDR3aa: CSVNTDRGYEQYF; CDR3nt: TGCAGCGTCAATACTGATCGGGGCTACGAGCAGTACTTC
v_gene: TRBV2; d_gene: -; abundance: -; j_gene: TRBJ2-1; CDR3aa: CASSGPLGSNEQFF; CDR3nt: TGTGCCAGCAGTGGGCCCCTCGGGAGCAATGAGCAGTTCTTC
v_gene: TRBV7-9; d_gene: -; abundance: -; j_gene: TRBJ1-2; CDR3aa: CASSLAPYGYTF; CDR3nt: TGTGCCAGCAGCTTAGCTCCATATGGCTACACCTTC
v_gene: TRBV6-5; d_gene: TRBD2; abundance: -; j_gene: TRBJ2-3; CDR3aa: CASKASGGGDTQYF; CDR3nt: TGTGCCAGCAAGGCTAGCGGGGGCGGGGATACGCAGTATTTT
v_gene: TRBV19; d_gene: -; abundance: -; j_gene: TRBJ2-7; CDR3aa: CASSIEGRYEQYF; CDR3nt: TGTGCCAGTAGTATTGAGGGGAGGTACGAGCAGTACTTC
v_gene: TRBV6-5; d_gene: -; abundance: -; j_gene: TRBJ1-6; CDR3aa: CASGQGHNRSPLHF; CDR3nt: TGTGCCAGCGGCCAGGGGCACAATAGGTCACCCCTCCACTTT
v_gene: TRBV6-1; d_gene: TRBD1; abundance: few; j_gene: TRBJ2-7; CDR3aa: CASSEGQDLYEQYF; CDR3nt: TGTGCCAGCAGTGAGGGACAGGACCTCTACGAGCAGTACTTC
v_gene: TRBV7-3; d_gene: TRBD2; abundance: once; j_gene: TRBJ2-1; CDR3aa: CASSPVGGDNEQFF; CDR3nt: TGTGCCAGCAGCCCAGTTGGGGGGGACAATGAGCAGTTCTTC
v_gene: TRBV21-1; d_gene: -; abundance: -; j_gene: TRBJ1-5; CDR3aa: CASSAYQGASNQPQHF; CDR3nt: TGTGCCAGCAGCGCCTATCAGGGGGCTAGCAATCAGCCCCAGCATTTT
v_gene: TRBV21-1; d_gene: -; abundance: -; j_gene: TRBJ2-2; CDR3aa: CASSKTGLGQGVWFRELFF; CDR3nt: TGTGCCAGCAGCAAGACAGGCTTGGGACAGGGTGTTTGGTTCAGGGAGCTGTTTTTT
v_gene: TRBV10-1; d_gene: -; abundance: -; j_gene: TRBJ1-1; CDR3aa: CASSMQGAFF; CDR3nt: TGCGCCAGCAGTATGCAGGGAGCTTTCTTT
v_gene: TRBV28; d_gene: TRBD1; abundance: -; j_gene: TRBJ2-1; CDR3aa: CASRRTGEAYNEQFF; CDR3nt: TGTGCCAGCAGGAGGACAGGGGAGGCCTACAATGAGCAGTTCTTC
v_gene: TRBV3-1/TRBV3-2; d_gene: -; abundance: -; j_gene: TRBJ1-1; CDR3aa: CASSATHHINGVEAFF; CDR3nt: TGTGCCAGCAGCGCGACCCACCACATCAACGGAGTTGAAGCTTTCTTT
v_gene: TRBV27; d_gene: TRBD1; abundance: -; j_gene: TRBJ2-3; CDR3aa: CASSLLGGPDTQYF; CDR3nt: TGTGCCAGCAGTTTATTAGGGGGCCCCGATACGCAGTATTTT
v_gene: TRBV5-6; d_gene: TRBD2; abundance: many; j_gene: TRBJ2-7; CDR3aa: CASSRGLAGEGQYF; CDR3nt: TGTGCCAGCAGCCGGGGACTAGCGGGAGAGGGGCAGTACTTC
v_gene: TRBV5-4; d_gene: TRBD2; abundance: -; j_gene: TRBJ2-3; CDR3aa: CASSLGAGTSRTDTQYF; CDR3nt: TGTGCCAGCAGCTTGGGGGCCGGGACTAGCAGGACAGATACGCAGTATTTT
v_gene: TRBV7-8; d_gene: TRBD2; abundance: -; j_gene: TRBJ2-1; CDR3aa: CASSLPSGRANEQFF; CDR3nt: TGTGCCAGCAGCTTACCTAGCGGGAGGGCTAATGAGCAGTTCTTC
v_gene: TRBV7-2; d_gene: -; abundance: once; j_gene: TRBJ1-2; CDR3aa: CASSLRQTVYGYTF; CDR3nt: TGTGCCAGCAGCCTAAGGCAGACAGTCTATGGCTACACCTTC
v_gene: TRBV7-3; d_gene: -; abundance: -; j_gene: TRBJ2-4; CDR3aa: CASSLDSLGKNIQYF; CDR3nt: TGTGCCAGCAGCTTAGACAGCTTGGGGAAAAACATTCAGTACTTC
v_gene: TRBV21-1; d_gene: -; abundance: -; j_gene: TRBJ1-2; CDR3aa: CASSTPNPNRRIANYGYTF; CDR3nt: TGTGCCAGCAGCACCCCAAATCCTAACCGGCGGATAGCTAACTATGGCTACACCTTC
v_gene: TRBV6-2/TRBV6-3; d_gene: -; abundance: once; j_gene: TRBJ1-4; CDR3aa: CASSYSAGFEKLFF; CDR3nt: TGTGCCAGCAGTTACTCCGCAGGGTTTGAAAAACTGTTTTTT
v_gene: TRBV4-3; d_gene: TRBD2; abundance: -; j_gene: TRBJ2-1; CDR3aa: CASSQGLAGYNEQFF; CDR3nt: TGCGCCAGCAGCCAAGGACTAGCGGGTTACAATGAGCAGTTCTTC
v_gene: TRBV7-9; d_gene: TRBD1; abundance: -; j_gene: TRBJ1-5; CDR3aa: CASSLAGGTDSNQPQHF; CDR3nt: TGTGCCAGCAGCTTAGCCGGAGGGACAGATAGCAATCAGCCCCAGCATTTT
v_gene: TRBV15; d_gene: TRBD2; abundance: -; j_gene: TRBJ2-2; CDR3aa: CATSRGSPLAGGGNTGELFF; CDR3nt: TGTGCCACCAGCAGAGGGTCCCCTCTAGCGGGAGGAGGTAACACCGGGGAGCTGTTTTTT
v_gene: TRBV3-1/TRBV3-2; d_gene: -; abundance: -; j_gene: TRBJ1-6; CDR3aa: CASSHRRGSPLHF; CDR3nt: TGTGCCAGCAGCCACAGGAGGGGTTCACCCCTCCACTTT
v_gene: TRBV3-1/TRBV3-2; d_gene: TRBD1; abundance: -; j_gene: TRBJ1-5; CDR3aa: CASSQDYGGGTGQPQHF; CDR3nt: TGTGCCAGCAGCCAAGATTATGGAGGGGGCACGGGTCAGCCCCAGCATTTT
v_gene: TRBV24-1; d_gene: -; abundance: -; j_gene: TRBJ2-7; CDR3aa: CATSEGQGSYEQYF; CDR3nt: TGTGCCACCAGTGAGGGGCAGGGGTCCTACGAGCAGTACTTC
v_gene: TRBV7-2; d_gene: -; abundance: once; j_gene: TRBJ1-2; CDR3aa: CASSLGAGAAFDYTF; CDR3nt: TGTGCCAGCAGCTTAGGGGCAGGGGCGGCCTTTGACTACACCTTC
v_gene: TRBV19; d_gene: TRBD2; abundance: few; j_gene: TRBJ2-5; CDR3aa: CASSIGLAGGETQYF; CDR3nt: TGTGCCAGTAGTATAGGACTAGCGGGGGGAGAGACCCAGTACTTC
v_gene: TRBV5-1; d_gene: TRBD1; abundance: few; j_gene: TRBJ2-7; CDR3aa: CASSLQGAREQYF; CDR3nt: TGCGCCAGCAGCTTACAGGGGGCGCGGGAGCAGTACTTC
v_gene: TRBV5-1; d_gene: TRBD1; abundance: -; j_gene: TRBJ1-1; CDR3aa: CASSPGTGNMNTEAFF; CDR3nt: TGCGCCAGCAGCCCCGGGACAGGCAACATGAACACTGAAGCTTTCTTT
v_gene: TRBV7-9; d_gene: -; abundance: -; j_gene: TRBJ1-1; CDR3aa: CASTLGQPEAFF; CDR3nt: TGTGCCAGCACCCTAGGACAGCCTGAAGCTTTCTTT
v_gene: TRBV10-2; d_gene: -; abundance: few; j_gene: TRBJ2-7; CDR3aa: CASTPGVPPHSYEQYF; CDR3nt: TGCGCCAGCACCCCCGGGGTGCCACCACATTCCTACGAGCAGTACTTC
v_gene: TRBV10-2; d_gene: TRBD1; abundance: -; j_gene: TRBJ2-7; CDR3aa: CASTRQGAYEQYF; CDR3nt: TGCGCCAGCACGAGACAGGGTGCCTACGAGCAGTACTTC
v_gene: TRBV7-8; d_gene: -; abundance: -; j_gene: TRBJ1-2; CDR3aa: CASSQRDKASYGYTF; CDR3nt: TGTGCCAGCAGCCAGCGGGACAAGGCTTCCTATGGCTACACCTTC
v_gene: TRBV28; d_gene: -; abundance: -; j_gene: TRBJ1-3; CDR3aa: CASRGSGLISGNTIYF; CDR3nt: TGTGCCAGCCGCGGGTCGGGACTCATCTCTGGAAACACCATATATTTT
v_gene: TRBV27; d_gene: TRBD2; abundance: -; j_gene: TRBJ2-7; CDR3aa: CASSSIIHRRLATSYEQYF; CDR3nt: TGTGCCAGCAGTTCAATAATCCATCGCCGACTAGCTACCTCCTACGAGCAGTACTTC
v_gene: TRBV3-1/TRBV3-2; d_gene: TRBD2; abundance: -; j_gene: TRBJ2-1; CDR3aa: CASSAGLAGDYNEQFF; CDR3nt: TGTGCCAGCAGCGCCGGACTAGCGGGAGATTACAATGAGCAGTTCTTC
v_gene: TRBV7-2; d_gene: -; abundance: -; j_gene: TRBJ1-3; CDR3aa: CASSEYHGELGGNTIYF; CDR3nt: TGTGCCAGCAGCGAATACCACGGGGAACTGGGGGGAAACACCATATATTTT
v_gene: TRBV7-9; d_gene: TRBD1; abundance: -; j_gene: TRBJ1-5; CDR3aa: CASSLGTGADPQHF; CDR3nt: TGTGCCAGCAGCTTAGGGACAGGGGCCGACCCCCAGCATTTT